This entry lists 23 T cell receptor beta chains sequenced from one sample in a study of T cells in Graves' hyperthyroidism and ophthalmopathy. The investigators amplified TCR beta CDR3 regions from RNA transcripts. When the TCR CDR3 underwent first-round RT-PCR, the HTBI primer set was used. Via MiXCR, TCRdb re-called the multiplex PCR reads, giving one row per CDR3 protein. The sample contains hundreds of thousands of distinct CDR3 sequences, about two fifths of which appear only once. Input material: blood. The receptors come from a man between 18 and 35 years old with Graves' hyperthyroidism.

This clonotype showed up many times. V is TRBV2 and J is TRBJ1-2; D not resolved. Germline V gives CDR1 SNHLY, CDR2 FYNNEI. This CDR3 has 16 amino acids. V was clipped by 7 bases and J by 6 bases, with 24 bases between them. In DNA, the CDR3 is TGTGCCAGCACCCTGCCTTCGACGCATTGGTGGGATGGCTACACCTTC. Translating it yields CASTLPSTHWWDGYTF.

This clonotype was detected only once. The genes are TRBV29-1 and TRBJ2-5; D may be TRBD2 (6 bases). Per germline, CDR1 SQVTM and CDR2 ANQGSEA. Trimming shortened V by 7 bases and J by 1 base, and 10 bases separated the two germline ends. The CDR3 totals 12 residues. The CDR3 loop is CSGDFIQETQYF. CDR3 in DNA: TGCAGCGGGGACTTCATCCAAGAGACCCAGTACTTC.

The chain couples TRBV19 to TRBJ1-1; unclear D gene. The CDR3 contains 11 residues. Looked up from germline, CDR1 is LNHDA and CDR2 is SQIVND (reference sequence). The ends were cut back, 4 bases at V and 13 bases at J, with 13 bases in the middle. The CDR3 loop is CASSRRFEVFF. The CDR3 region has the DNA TGTGCCAGTAGTAGACGCTTTGAGGTTTTCTTT.

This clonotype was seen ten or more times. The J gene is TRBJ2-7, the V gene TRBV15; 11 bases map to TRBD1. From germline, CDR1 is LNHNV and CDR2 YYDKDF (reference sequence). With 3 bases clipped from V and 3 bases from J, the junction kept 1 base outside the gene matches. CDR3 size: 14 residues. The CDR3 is CATSRDRGLYEQYF. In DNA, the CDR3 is TGTGCCACCAGCAGGGACAGGGGGCTCTACGAGCAGTACTTC.

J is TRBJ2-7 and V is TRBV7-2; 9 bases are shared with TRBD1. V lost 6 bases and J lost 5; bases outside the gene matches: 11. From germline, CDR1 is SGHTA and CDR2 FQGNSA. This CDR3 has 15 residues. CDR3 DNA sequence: TGTGCCAGCAGTCCGTCCGACAGGGGGAGGGACGAGCAGTACTTC. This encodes CASSPSDRGRDEQYF. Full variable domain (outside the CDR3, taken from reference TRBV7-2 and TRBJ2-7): GAGVSQSPSNKVTEKGKDVELRCDPISGHTALYWYRQSLGQGLEFLIYFQGNSAPDKSGLPSDRFSAERTGGSVSTLTIQRTQQEDSAVYLCASSPSDRGRDEQYFGPGTRLTVT.

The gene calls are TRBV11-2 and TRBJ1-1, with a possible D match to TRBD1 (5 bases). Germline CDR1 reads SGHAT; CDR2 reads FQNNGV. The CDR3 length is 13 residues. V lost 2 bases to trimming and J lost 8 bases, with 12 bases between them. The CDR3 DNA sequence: TGTGCCAGCAGCTTATGGGGGTCCTCGGAAGCTTTCTTT. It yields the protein CASSLWGSSEAFF.

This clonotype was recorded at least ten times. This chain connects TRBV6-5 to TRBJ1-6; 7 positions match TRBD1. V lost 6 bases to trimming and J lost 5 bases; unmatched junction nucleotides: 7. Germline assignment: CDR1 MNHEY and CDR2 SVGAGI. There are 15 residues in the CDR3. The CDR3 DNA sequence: TGTGCCAGCAGACGAACTACAGGGGATAATTCACCCCTCCACTTT. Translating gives CASRRTTGDNSPLHF.

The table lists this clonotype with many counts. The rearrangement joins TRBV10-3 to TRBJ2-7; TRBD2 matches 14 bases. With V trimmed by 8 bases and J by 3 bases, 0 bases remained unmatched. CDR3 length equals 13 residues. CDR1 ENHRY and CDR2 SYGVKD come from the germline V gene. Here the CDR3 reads CAIGTSGSYEQYF. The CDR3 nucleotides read TGTGCCATCGGGACTAGCGGGAGCTACGAGCAGTACTTC.

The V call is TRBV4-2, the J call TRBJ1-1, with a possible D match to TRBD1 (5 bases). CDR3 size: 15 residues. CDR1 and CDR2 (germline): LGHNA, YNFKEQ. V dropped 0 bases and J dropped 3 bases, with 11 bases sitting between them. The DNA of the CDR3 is TGTGCCAGCAGCCAAGATGCGGGGCTGGACACTGAAGCTTTCTTT. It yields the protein CASSQDAGLDTEAFF.

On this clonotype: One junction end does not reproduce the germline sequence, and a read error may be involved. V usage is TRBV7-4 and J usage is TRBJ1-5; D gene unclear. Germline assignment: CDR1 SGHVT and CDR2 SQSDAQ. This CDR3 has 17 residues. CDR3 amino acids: CASSQDGSIFFDQPQHF. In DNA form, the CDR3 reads TGCGCCAGCAGCCAAGATGGCAGCATTTTCTTCGATCAGCCCCAGCATTTT.

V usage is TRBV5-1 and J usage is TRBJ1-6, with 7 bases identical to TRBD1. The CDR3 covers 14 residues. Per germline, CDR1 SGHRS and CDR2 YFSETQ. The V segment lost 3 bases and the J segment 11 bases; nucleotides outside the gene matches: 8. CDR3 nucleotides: TGCGCCAGCAGCTCAGACAGGGAGTCGGCACCCCTCCACTTT. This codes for CASSSDRESAPLHF.

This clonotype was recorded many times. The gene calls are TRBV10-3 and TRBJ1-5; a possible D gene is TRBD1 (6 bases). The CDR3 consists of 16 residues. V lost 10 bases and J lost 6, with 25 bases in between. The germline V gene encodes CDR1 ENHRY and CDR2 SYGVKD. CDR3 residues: CATKGEGGGTGQPQHF. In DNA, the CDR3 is TGTGCCACAAAAGGGGAAGGTGGGGGCACGGGTCAGCCCCAGCATTTT.

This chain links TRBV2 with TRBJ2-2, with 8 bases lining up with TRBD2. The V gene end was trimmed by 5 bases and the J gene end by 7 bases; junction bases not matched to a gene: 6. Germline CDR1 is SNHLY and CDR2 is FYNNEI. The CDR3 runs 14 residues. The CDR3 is CASSPTLADGELFF. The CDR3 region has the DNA TGTGCCAGCAGTCCGACACTAGCGGACGGGGAGCTGTTTTTT.

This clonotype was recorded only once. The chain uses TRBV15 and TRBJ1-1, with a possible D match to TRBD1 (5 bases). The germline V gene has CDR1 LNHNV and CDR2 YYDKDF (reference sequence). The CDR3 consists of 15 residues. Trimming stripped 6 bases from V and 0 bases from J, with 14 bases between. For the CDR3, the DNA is TGTGCCACCAGTCCCCAGGGCTTGGTGAACACTGAAGCTTTCTTT. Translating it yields CATSPQGLVNTEAFF.

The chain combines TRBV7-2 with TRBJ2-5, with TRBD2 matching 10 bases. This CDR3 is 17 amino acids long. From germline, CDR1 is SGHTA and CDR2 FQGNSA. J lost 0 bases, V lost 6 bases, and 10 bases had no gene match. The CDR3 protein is CASSEGLATGDQETQYF. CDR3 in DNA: TGTGCCAGCAGTGAGGGACTAGCGACGGGGGACCAAGAGACCCAGTACTTC. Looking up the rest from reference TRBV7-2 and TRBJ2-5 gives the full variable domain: GAGVSQSPSNKVTEKGKDVELRCDPISGHTALYWYRQSLGQGLEFLIYFQGNSAPDKSGLPSDRFSAERTGGSVSTLTIQRTQQEDSAVYLCASSEGLATGDQETQYFGPGTRLLVL.

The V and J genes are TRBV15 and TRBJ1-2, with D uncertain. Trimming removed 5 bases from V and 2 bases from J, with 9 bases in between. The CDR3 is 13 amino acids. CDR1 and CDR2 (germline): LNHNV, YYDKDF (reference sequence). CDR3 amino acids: CATSGGGNYGYTF. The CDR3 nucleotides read TGTGCCACCAGCGGCGGAGGGAACTATGGCTACACCTTC.

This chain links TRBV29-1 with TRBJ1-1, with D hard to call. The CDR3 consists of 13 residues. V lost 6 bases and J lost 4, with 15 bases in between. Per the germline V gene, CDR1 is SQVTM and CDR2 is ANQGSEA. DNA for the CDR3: TGCAGCGTCTCCGAGACATTCGGCACTGAAGCTTTCTTT. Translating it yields CSVSETFGTEAFF.

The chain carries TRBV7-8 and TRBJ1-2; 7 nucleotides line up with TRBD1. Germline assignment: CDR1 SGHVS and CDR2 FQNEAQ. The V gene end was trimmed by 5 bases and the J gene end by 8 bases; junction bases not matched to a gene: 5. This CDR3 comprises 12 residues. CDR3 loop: CASSPTGLGYTF. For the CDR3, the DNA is TGTGCCAGCAGCCCGACAGGGCTGGGCTACACCTTC.

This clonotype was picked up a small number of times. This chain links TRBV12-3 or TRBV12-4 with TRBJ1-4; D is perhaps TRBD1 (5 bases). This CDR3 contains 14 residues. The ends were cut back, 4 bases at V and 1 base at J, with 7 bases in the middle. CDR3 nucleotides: TGTGCCAGCAGTTCGACAGAAACTAATGAAAAACTGTTTTTT. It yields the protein CASSSTETNEKLFF.

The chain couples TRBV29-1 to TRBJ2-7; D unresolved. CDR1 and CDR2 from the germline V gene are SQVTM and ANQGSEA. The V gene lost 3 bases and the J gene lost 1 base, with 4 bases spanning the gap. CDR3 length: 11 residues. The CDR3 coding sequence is TGCAGCGTTGATAGGTCCTACGAGCAGTACTTC. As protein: CSVDRSYEQYF.

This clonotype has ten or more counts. The CDR3 spells CSAGTETYEQYF. CDR3 DNA sequence: TGCAGCGCGGGGACGGAGACCTACGAGCAGTACTTC. The rearrangement links TRBV29-1 to TRBJ2-7; D tentatively reads TRBD1 or TRBD2 (5 bases each). Germline V gene data show CDR1 as SQVTM and CDR2 as ANQGSEA. V lost 7 bases, J lost 2 bases, and 12 bases lay in between. CDR3 length: 12 residues.

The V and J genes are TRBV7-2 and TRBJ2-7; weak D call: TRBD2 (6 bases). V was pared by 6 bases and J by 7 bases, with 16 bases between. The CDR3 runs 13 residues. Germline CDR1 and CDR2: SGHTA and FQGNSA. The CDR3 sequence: CASSAGGAGEQYF. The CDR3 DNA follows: TGTGCCAGCAGTGCCGGAGGCGCGGGGGAGCAGTACTTC.

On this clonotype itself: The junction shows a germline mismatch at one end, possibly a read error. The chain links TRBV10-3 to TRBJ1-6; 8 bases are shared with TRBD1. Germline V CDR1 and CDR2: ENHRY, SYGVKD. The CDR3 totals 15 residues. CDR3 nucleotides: TGTGCCAGCAGTTCGACAGGGGTAACAAAATCACCCCTCCACTTT. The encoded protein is CASSSTGVTKSPLHF.